Listed here is a single T cell receptor (beta chain). Its antigen is undetermined. These data come from a study of beta chain features in type 1 diabetes. Study context: Age and gender were similar between patients and healthy donors, as were cell yields. General study points: Patients with type 1 diabetes showed fewer VDJ junction insertions and more deletions. TCRB CDR3s from Type 1 diabetes patients were moderately but significantly shorter in all four CD4+ subsets. Patients' naive, central memory and regulatory TCRB repertoires appeared more alike than those of healthy donors.

Every bit of the isolated RNA underwent reverse transcription, so sequencing read expressed TCRB transcripts. The protocol was immunoSEQ multiplex PCR, while the TCRdb copy is restricted to in-frame clones and leaves out a portion. The sample consists of 200,000 to 300,000 clones, roughly 21% of them appearing once. Trimming took 5 bases from V and 0 from J, leaving 14 bases between them. This CDR3 has 15 amino acids. Germline V gives CDR1 SEHNR, CDR2 FQNEAQ (reference sequence). Sorting of CD4+ naive, central memory, regulatory and stem cell-like memory cells was performed via CD45RO/CCR7/CD25/CD127/CD95/CD27.

Sequences were obtained from naive CD4+ T cells from blood. This TCR derives from a woman in her 40s with type 1 diabetes. The chain employs TRBV7-9 and TRBJ2-7; a possible D gene is TRBD2 (6 bases). For the CDR3, the DNA is TGTGCCAGCAGCCCTCAGGACGGGAGCTCCTACGAGCAGTACTTC. Translated, it gives CASSPQDGSSYEQYF.